This T cell receptor beta chain was sequenced in a study of blood T cell repertoires in COVID-19. On the study more broadly: Some COVID-19 samples were acute and others convalescent; all came from the United States, Italy and Spain.

Original analysis: From reference gene primer amplification, estimates of nucleated cell counts were derived. This table comes from immunoSEQ multiplex PCR, and its TCRdb copy is limited to in-frame clones, with some not included. The V and J calls and clone size are taken from that table; D and trimming were inferred from the DNA. Of 130,000 to 150,000 clones listed, about 80% are singletons. CDR1 and CDR2 (germline): SQVTM, ANQGSEA. Trimming at V came to 6 bases and at J to 5 bases, leaving 7 bases not matched to a gene. This CDR3 comprises 13 residues. V and J are TRBV29-1 and TRBJ1-1, with 9 bases matching TRBD1. This TCR was sampled from a woman aged 80 or over with acute or convalescent COVID-19. Sequencing was done on a sample of peripheral blood. The CDR3 region has the DNA TGCAGCGTCCAACAGGGGGCATGGACTGAAGCTTTCTTT. As protein: CSVQQGAWTEAFF.